This T cell receptor (beta chain) was sequenced for a study of identifying expanded T cells in peripheral blood. Points from the study as a whole: Technical replicates showed around 1.3 changed clones; approximately 2 weeks 15 to 20; four weeks 19. Clone count variance between roughly 2-week samples rose with total template count.

Trimming stripped 4 bases from V and 2 bases from J, with 13 bases between. CDR1 is SGHDN and CDR2 is FVKESK in the germline V gene. This CDR3 region has 15 residues. On this clone: The target antigen is unknown.

Data came from immunoSEQ multiplex PCR; TCRdb stores just in-frame clones and leaves some out. The sample shows about 85,000 clones, around nine tenths of them seen only once. Healthy donors had no documented immune events, such as infections, while sampled. The receptor was derived from a person aged 18 to 75 in good health. The source material was blood. This chain joins TRBV14 and TRBJ2-3; TRBD2 might be the D (6 bases). In DNA form, the CDR3 reads TGTGCCAGCAGCCGGGGACGGGGGTTCACAGATACGCAGTATTTT. Its translation is CASSRGRGFTDTQYF.